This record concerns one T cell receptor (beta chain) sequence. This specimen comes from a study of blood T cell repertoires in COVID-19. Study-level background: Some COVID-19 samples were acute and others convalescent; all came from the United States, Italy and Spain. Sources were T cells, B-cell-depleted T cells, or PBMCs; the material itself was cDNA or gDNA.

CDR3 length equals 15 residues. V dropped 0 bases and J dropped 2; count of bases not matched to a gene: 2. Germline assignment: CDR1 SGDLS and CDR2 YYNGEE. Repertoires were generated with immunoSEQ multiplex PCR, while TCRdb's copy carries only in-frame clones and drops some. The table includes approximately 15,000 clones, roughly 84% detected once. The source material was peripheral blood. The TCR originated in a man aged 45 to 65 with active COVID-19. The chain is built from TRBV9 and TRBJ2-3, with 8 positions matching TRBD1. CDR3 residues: CASSVGQGATDTQYF. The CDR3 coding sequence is TGTGCCAGCAGCGTAGGGCAGGGGGCCACAGATACGCAGTATTTT.